A selection of T cell receptor beta chains follows, all from one sample in a study of blood T cell repertoires in COVID-19. Method: immunoSEQ multiplex PCR; TCRdb's copy keeps in-frame clones and lacks some. Here the sample spans 50,000 to 55,000 clones, over 75% being singletons. The sequenced sample was peripheral blood. The receptor set was obtained from a man aged 70-80 years with acute or convalescent COVID-19. The CDR3 runs from the conserved cysteine through the conserved F or W. Each record gives: J gene, D gene, V gene, clone size, CDR3 protein, CDR3 DNA. D genes are given only for firm matches. Only part of the rows carry a size: once, few, many, or a class if the clone is expanded.

J gene: TRBJ1-2
D gene: TRBD1
V gene: TRBV2
clone size: -
CDR3 protein: CASSGRDRVLGYTF
CDR3 DNA: TGTGCCAGCAGTGGGCGGGACAGAGTTCTTGGCTACACCTTC

J gene: TRBJ1-1
D gene: -
V gene: TRBV5-1
clone size: few
CDR3 protein: CASSEPTGSEAFF
CDR3 DNA: TGCGCCAGCAGCGAACCGACAGGTTCTGAAGCTTTCTTT

J gene: TRBJ2-7
D gene: -
V gene: TRBV12-5
clone size: -
CDR3 protein: CASGPPSLGIYEQYF
CDR3 DNA: TGTGCTAGTGGCCCTCCTAGCCTGGGGATCTACGAGCAGTACTTC

J gene: TRBJ2-3
D gene: TRBD2
V gene: TRBV4-2
clone size: -
CDR3 protein: CASSQERRGGHTQYF
CDR3 DNA: TGTGCCAGCAGCCAAGAACGGCGGGGGGGCCATACGCAGTATTTT

J gene: TRBJ1-2
D gene: -
V gene: TRBV19
clone size: -
CDR3 protein: CASSIAANYGYTF
CDR3 DNA: TGTGCCAGTAGTATCGCAGCTAACTATGGCTACACCTTC

J gene: TRBJ1-1
D gene: TRBD1
V gene: TRBV5-5
clone size: once
CDR3 protein: CASSLTGGNTEAFF
CDR3 DNA: TGTGCCAGCAGCTTGACAGGGGGAAACACTGAAGCTTTCTTT

J gene: TRBJ1-2
D gene: -
V gene: TRBV28
clone size: once
CDR3 protein: CASNEGGGLYGYTF
CDR3 DNA: TGTGCCAGCAACGAGGGCGGGGGACTGTATGGCTACACCTTC

J gene: TRBJ1-6
D gene: -
V gene: TRBV6-2/TRBV6-3
clone size: -
CDR3 protein: CASSVTVDVPLHF
CDR3 DNA: TGTGCCAGCAGTGTGACAGTGGACGTGCCCCTCCACTTT

J gene: TRBJ2-7
D gene: -
V gene: TRBV29-1
clone size: -
CDR3 protein: CSGLSGYEQYF
CDR3 DNA: TGCAGCGGACTATCGGGCTACGAGCAGTACTTC

J gene: TRBJ2-5
D gene: TRBD2
V gene: TRBV3-1/TRBV3-2
clone size: -
CDR3 protein: CASSHPIGGLAGGYSETQYF
CDR3 DNA: TGTGCCAGCAGCCACCCCATAGGAGGCCTAGCGGGGGGATATTCAGAGACCCAGTACTTC

J gene: TRBJ1-2
D gene: TRBD1
V gene: TRBV29-1
clone size: -
CDR3 protein: CSAEAGGNGYTF
CDR3 DNA: TGCAGCGCGGAGGCAGGGGGCAATGGCTACACCTTC

J gene: TRBJ2-1
D gene: TRBD2
V gene: TRBV7-2
clone size: few
CDR3 protein: CASSWGGLAGGSNEQFF
CDR3 DNA: TGTGCCAGCAGCTGGGGAGGCCTAGCGGGGGGGAGTAATGAGCAGTTCTTC

J gene: TRBJ1-1
D gene: TRBD1
V gene: TRBV29-1
clone size: -
CDR3 protein: CSVEGTGEAFF
CDR3 DNA: TGCAGCGTTGAAGGGACAGGGGAAGCTTTCTTT

J gene: TRBJ2-7
D gene: -
V gene: TRBV11-2
clone size: -
CDR3 protein: CASSLGQSYEQYF
CDR3 DNA: TGTGCCAGCAGCTTAGGACAGTCCTACGAGCAGTACTTC

J gene: TRBJ1-2
D gene: -
V gene: TRBV9
clone size: -
CDR3 protein: CASSVDPGNYGYTF
CDR3 DNA: TGTGCCAGCAGCGTAGATCCAGGAAACTATGGCTACACCTTC

J gene: TRBJ1-2
D gene: TRBD1
V gene: TRBV7-8
clone size: -
CDR3 protein: CASSRQGPSYGYTF
CDR3 DNA: TGTGCCAGCAGTCGACAGGGCCCTAGCTATGGCTACACCTTC

J gene: TRBJ2-3
D gene: -
V gene: TRBV5-6
clone size: few
CDR3 protein: CASRVGDSTDTQYF
CDR3 DNA: TGTGCCAGCAGGGTCGGGGATAGCACAGATACGCAGTATTTT

J gene: TRBJ2-3
D gene: -
V gene: TRBV3-1/TRBV3-2
clone size: -
CDR3 protein: CASSQRGSTDTQYF
CDR3 DNA: TGTGCCAGCAGCCAGCGCGGGTCCACAGATACGCAGTATTTT

J gene: TRBJ2-3
D gene: TRBD2
V gene: TRBV11-2
clone size: -
CDR3 protein: CASSFHGGLAVSTDTQYF
CDR3 DNA: TGTGCCAGCAGCTTCCACGGTGGACTAGCGGTTAGCACAGATACGCAGTATTTT

J gene: TRBJ2-3
D gene: TRBD2
V gene: TRBV6-4
clone size: -
CDR3 protein: CASSVLAGGPNTQYF
CDR3 DNA: TGTGCCAGCAGTGTTCTAGCGGGAGGGCCAAATACGCAGTATTTT

J gene: TRBJ2-3
D gene: TRBD1
V gene: TRBV18
clone size: -
CDR3 protein: CASSLATGNTDTQYF
CDR3 DNA: TGTGCCAGCTCACTGGCGACAGGGAACACAGATACGCAGTATTTT

J gene: TRBJ1-1
D gene: TRBD1
V gene: TRBV2
clone size: -
CDR3 protein: CASSGLPLPGQGFTEAFF
CDR3 DNA: TGTGCCAGCAGTGGGTTGCCCCTTCCGGGACAGGGCTTCACTGAAGCTTTCTTT

J gene: TRBJ1-4
D gene: TRBD1
V gene: TRBV3-1/TRBV3-2
clone size: once
CDR3 protein: CASSLRPGQGDEKLFF
CDR3 DNA: TGTGCCAGCAGCCTGAGACCGGGACAGGGTGATGAAAAACTGTTTTTT

J gene: TRBJ2-7
D gene: -
V gene: TRBV27
clone size: medium-sized
CDR3 protein: CASSLSPNAYEQYF
CDR3 DNA: TGTGCCAGCAGTTTATCTCCCAATGCCTACGAGCAGTACTTC

J gene: TRBJ1-2
D gene: -
V gene: TRBV24-1
clone size: -
CDR3 protein: CATSEADSAGNYGYTF
CDR3 DNA: TGTGCCACCAGTGAGGCTGACAGTGCTGGCAACTATGGCTACACCTTC

J gene: TRBJ1-3
D gene: TRBD1
V gene: TRBV11-2
clone size: few
CDR3 protein: CASSSYRGGNTIYF
CDR3 DNA: TGTGCCAGCAGCTCTTACAGGGGCGGAAACACCATATATTTT

J gene: TRBJ2-3
D gene: -
V gene: TRBV7-9
clone size: -
CDR3 protein: CASSLPVGFPTDTQYF
CDR3 DNA: TGTGCCAGCAGCTTACCCGTGGGCTTTCCCACAGATACGCAGTATTTT

J gene: TRBJ2-7
D gene: TRBD1
V gene: TRBV6-5
clone size: few
CDR3 protein: CASSRQGGAYEQYF
CDR3 DNA: TGTGCCAGCAGTCGACAGGGGGGTGCCTACGAGCAGTACTTC

J gene: TRBJ1-2
D gene: TRBD1
V gene: TRBV19
clone size: few
CDR3 protein: CASSTYRGHLIYGYTF
CDR3 DNA: TGTGCCAGTAGTACATACAGGGGGCATTTAATCTATGGCTACACCTTC

J gene: TRBJ2-3
D gene: -
V gene: TRBV23-1
clone size: -
CDR3 protein: CASSQSIKGLETDTQYF
CDR3 DNA: TGCGCCAGCAGTCAATCGATAAAGGGGTTGGAAACAGATACGCAGTATTTT